The 19 T cell receptor beta chains below all came from one sample that was sequenced in a study of shared clonotypes between healthy human individuals (TCRdb year 2020). Libraries were built with the immunoSEQ multiplex PCR assay. The immuneACCESS repertoire file appears here via TCRdb, limited to in-frame rearrangements. These files lack a portion of the clones; in checked studies, under half of the deficit traces to unresolved V genes, and the cause of the others is not known. The sample table holds millions of clones, of which roughly 94% were seen once. Roughly 0.13% of the sample is taken by the ten largest. The sequenced sample consisted of naive CD4+ T cells sorted from blood. The cell subset or site label on this specimen signifies: CD45RA+ positively selected. The receptor source for this set is a man younger than 35 in good health.

A single count supports this clone. The chain joins TRBV5-5 to TRBJ2-2; 10 bases line up with TRBD2. The CDR3 totals 16 residues. Germline V gives CDR1 SGHKS, CDR2 YYEKEE (reference sequence). The junction had 8 bases not matched to a gene; V was cut back by 6 bases and J by 3 bases. CDR3 nucleotides: TGTGCCAGCATGCGGGGGACTAGCGATTACACCGGGGAGCTGTTTTTT. Translating gives CASMRGTSDYTGELFF.

V and J are TRBV29-1 and TRBJ1-1; D is uncertain. V was trimmed by 3 bases and J by 5 bases, leaving 13 bases between them. The germline V gene encodes CDR1 SQVTM and CDR2 ANQGSEA. The length of the CDR3 is 13 residues. CDR3 sequence (DNA): TGCAGCGTTGAGCCCTCGACTCGGACTGAAGCTTTCTTT. This translates into CSVEPSTRTEAFF.

This clone has just one count. This rearrangement joins TRBV5-6 to TRBJ2-5, with D perhaps matching TRBD1 or TRBD2 (5 bases each). Germline CDR1 and CDR2: SGHDT and YYEEEE. The CDR3 is 14 amino acids. With 2 bases removed from V and 2 bases from J, the gap between germline ends came to 10 bases. As DNA, the CDR3 is TGTGCCAGCAGCTTCACCGGGGCGCAAGAGACCCAGTACTTC. The encoded protein is CASSFTGAQETQYF.

CDR3 sequence (DNA): TGTGCCAGCAGCTTGCTGACTAGCATACAAGAGACCCAGTACTTC. Protein product: CASSLLTSIQETQYF. The chain uses TRBV7-2 and TRBJ2-5, with 7 bases matching TRBD2. The CDR3 spans 15 residues. Losses at the gene ends were 3 bases for V and 2 bases for J; bases not matched to a gene: 6. Looked up from germline, CDR1 is SGHTA and CDR2 is FQGNSA.

The rearrangement joins TRBV10-2 to TRBJ2-3; no definite D call. Germline values: CDR1 WSHSY, CDR2 SAAADI. V shed 3 bases and J shed 3 bases, with 10 bases lying between them. The CDR3 sequence is 14 residues long. The CDR3 bases are TGCGCCAGCAGTGATACTGCTCGGACAGATACGCAGTATTTT. It specifies CASSDTARTDTQYF.

The chain couples TRBV6-5 to TRBJ2-3; no clear D. Germline V gene data show CDR1 as MNHEY and CDR2 as SVGAGI. CDR3 size: 13 residues. With 6 bases removed from V and 0 bases from J, the gap between germline ends came to 7 bases. DNA of the CDR3: TGTGCCAGCAGGCGACGGAGCACAGATACGCAGTATTTT. As protein: CASRRRSTDTQYF.

V gene TRBV6-5 combines with J gene TRBJ2-5; D gene unclear. Trimming removed 2 bases from V and 7 bases from J, with 20 bases in between. From germline, CDR1 is MNHEY and CDR2 SVGAGI. The CDR3 extends over 16 amino acids. CDR3 sequence reads: CASSYGEVSISSTQYF. CDR3 bases: TGTGCCAGCAGTTACGGTGAAGTCTCAATTTCCTCGACCCAGTACTTC.

The chain employs TRBV27 and TRBJ2-7; D not certain. Germline loops: CDR1 MNHEY, CDR2 SMNVEV (reference sequence). Trimming took off 0 bases at V and 5 bases at J, with 8 bases between the two ends. The CDR3 loop spans 13 amino acids. The CDR3 loop reads CASSLSRHHEQYF. DNA of the CDR3: TGTGCCAGCAGTTTATCGAGGCACCACGAGCAGTACTTC.

This chain links TRBV5-4 with TRBJ2-7; D gene uncertain. CDR3 length: 14 residues. Trimming took 0 bases from V and 3 from J, leaving 10 bases between them. Looked up from germline, CDR1 is SGHNT and CDR2 is YYREEE (reference sequence). The CDR3 DNA sequence: TGTGCCAGCAGCTTGGCCGGAATAAACTACGAGCAGTACTTC. It encodes CASSLAGINYEQYF.

On this clone: The same CDR3 arises from other DNA sequences in this sample as well. The rearrangement uses TRBV10-3 and TRBJ2-1, with unresolved D. Germline values: CDR1 ENHRY, CDR2 SYGVKD. This CDR3 has 12 residues. Trimming took 0 bases from V and 6 from J, leaving 3 bases between them. CDR3 sequence (DNA): TGTGCCATCAGTGAGTCTAGCAATGAGCAGTTCTTC. Residues: CAISESSNEQFF.

The chain joins TRBV10-3 to TRBJ1-6; no reliable D call. With 0 bases removed from V and 10 bases from J, the gap between germline ends came to 13 bases. Germline V lookup: CDR1 ENHRY, CDR2 SYGVKD. The CDR3 contains 15 residues. CDR3 in amino acids: CAISESEGIASPLHF. DNA of the CDR3: TGTGCCATCAGTGAGTCGGAGGGTATAGCCTCACCCCTCCACTTT.

A remark on this clone: This likely comes from a read error, as the CDR3 has no conserved phenylalanine or tryptophan at its end. V and J are TRBV5-6 and TRBJ1-2; D unresolved. Trimming pared 6 bases from V and 6 bases from J, leaving 18 bases between. The germline V gene has CDR1 SGHDT and CDR2 YYEEEE. The CDR3 contains 14 residues. CDR3 in amino acids: CASNFGFSHHGYTV. The CDR3 nucleotides read TGTGCCAGCAACTTTGGCTTTTCTCACCATGGCTACACCGTC.

This clone has more than one count but fewer than ten. The CDR3 region has the DNA TGTGCTAGTGGTTTGGTACGGCAGGGTCTCCACTTT. Amino acid sequence: CASGLVRQGLHF. The chain carries TRBV12-5 and TRBJ1-6; maybe TRBD1 (5 bases). The CDR3 totals 12 residues. Germline CDR1 and CDR2: LGHNT and FRNRAP. V lost 0 bases and J lost 16, with 10 bases in between.

The genes are TRBV20-1 and TRBJ1-2; unclear D gene. The V and J ends lost 4 bases and 5 bases respectively, with 8 bases between them. The CDR3 sequence is 11 residues long. Germline V gene sequence: CDR1 DFQATT, CDR2 SNEGSKA (reference sequence). CDR3 residues: CSATSSYGYTF. CDR3 DNA sequence: TGCAGTGCTACTAGCTCTTATGGCTACACCTTC.

The V call is TRBV14, the J call TRBJ2-7; D remains ambiguous. Germline V CDR1 and CDR2: SGHDN, FVKESK. V lost 4 bases and J lost 3, with 7 bases in between. The CDR3 runs 12 residues. As DNA, the CDR3 is TGTGCCAGCAGCCCAGGAGTCTACGAGCAGTACTTC. This codes for CASSPGVYEQYF. Full variable domain (remainder filled in from reference TRBV14 and TRBJ2-7): EAGVTQFPSHSVIEKGQTVTLRCDPISGHDNLYWYRRVMGKEIKFLLHFVKESKQDESGMPNNRFLAERTGGTYSTLKVQPAELEDSGVYFCASSPGVYEQYFGPGTRLTVT.

V usage is TRBV30 and J usage is TRBJ2-1; D unclear. This CDR3 contains 14 residues. Germline CDR1 and CDR2: GTSNPN and SVGIG (reference sequence). V lost 1 base and J 8 bases, leaving 15 bases between the germline ends. The CDR3 region is CAWSAGPITDEQFF. CDR3 nucleotides: TGTGCCTGGAGTGCCGGACCGATTACCGATGAGCAGTTCTTC.

This rearrangement joins TRBV11-2 to TRBJ2-3; a possible D gene is TRBD1 (5 bases). The CDR3 sequence is 14 residues long. The V gene lost 6 bases and the J gene lost 1 base, with 11 bases spanning the gap. Germline lookup yields CDR1 SGHAT and CDR2 FQNNGV. The CDR3 region is CASSSQGGTDTQYF. DNA of the CDR3: TGTGCCAGCAGTTCCCAAGGGGGCACAGATACGCAGTATTTT.

The chain is built from TRBV19 and TRBJ1-2; TRBD1 matches at 9 bases. CDR3 length equals 16 residues. Germline CDR1 LNHDA, CDR2 SQIVND (reference sequence). J was trimmed by 4 bases and V by 6 bases; bases with no gene match: 12. The CDR3 DNA reads as TGTGCCAGTAGCCGGGACAGGGACCGGGCCGCCTATGGCTACACCTTC. It codes for CASSRDRDRAAYGYTF.

This chain links TRBV7-9 with TRBJ2-1; TRBD1 matches 8 bases. V lost 5 bases to trimming and J lost 1 base; unmatched junction nucleotides: 7. This CDR3 comprises 16 residues. The germline gives CDR1 SEHNR, CDR2 FQNEAQ (reference sequence). DNA for the CDR3: TGTGCCAGCAGCAAGCCCGGACAGGGTTCCTACAATGAGCAGTTCTTC. This encodes CASSKPGQGSYNEQFF.